The subject of this entry is one T cell receptor beta chain. This table comes from immunoSEQ multiplex PCR, and its TCRdb copy is limited to in-frame clones, with some not included. The table has roughly 660,000 clones, roughly 88% seen once. The germline V gene encodes CDR1 MNHEY and CDR2 SVGAGI. The V and J ends lost 0 bases and 3 bases respectively, with 12 bases between them. CDR3 size: 16 residues. These data belong to a study of shared T cell receptors in the human thymus. This sample also belongs to another study, concerning human thymus T cells. That study reports: Thymic tissue was derived from resections collected during corrective heart surgery. Thymic and blood repertoires showed apparently biased V and J gene usage. Reports from related research described highly overlapping thymic repertoires among unrelated individuals.

The sample consisted of thymocytes. This clonotype was obtained from a boy less than two years old with a congenital heart defect. The V and J genes are TRBV6-5 and TRBJ1-3, with unresolved D. The chain's CDR3 is CASSYSSSTYGNTIYF. The CDR3 DNA follows: TGTGCCAGCAGTTACTCTTCTAGCACATATGGAAACACCATATATTTT.